This TCR beta chain originates from a study of blood T cell repertoires in COVID-19. Study background: Italy, Spain and the United States were the sources of the convalescent and acute COVID-19 samples.

A few counts support this clone. Only in-frame clones appear in the TCRdb table, and some are missing; sequencing was by immunoSEQ multiplex PCR. Of 150,000 to 200,000 clones in the sample, roughly 79% were seen once. Trimming took 2 bases from V and 0 from J, leaving 7 bases between them. This CDR3 spans 14 amino acids. Germline CDR1 reads MNHEY; CDR2 reads SVGEGT. This receptor was identified in a man between 60 and 75 years old with active or convalescent COVID-19. The genes are TRBV6-2 or TRBV6-3 and TRBJ1-1; no clear D gene. Sample: peripheral blood. CDR3 amino acids: CASSYKHLNTEAFF. CDR3 nucleotides: TGTGCCAGCAGTTACAAACACCTGAACACTGAAGCTTTCTTT.